This T cell receptor (beta chain) was captured in a study of OX40 agonist ivuxolimab in advanced cancers. The table came from immunoSEQ multiplex PCR; TCRdb's copy has only in-frame clones and leaves some out. This sample has tens of thousands of clones, with roughly nine tenths found just once. The V gene's germline CDR1 is LGHNA and CDR2 YSLEER. The V and J ends lost 3 bases and 4 bases respectively, with 11 bases between them. The CDR3 totals 14 residues. This chain connects TRBV4-3 to TRBJ2-3; D is possibly TRBD1 or TRBD2 (6 bases each). The clonotype was recovered from an adult with an advanced solid tumor such as melanoma, head and neck, liver or kidney cancer. The source was CD4+ or CD8+ T cells sorted from blood, collected in a trial of the OX40 agonist ivuxolimab. As DNA, the CDR3 is TGCGCCAGCAGCCACTCGGAGGGGGCAGATACGCAGTATTTT. Its protein is CASSHSEGADTQYF.